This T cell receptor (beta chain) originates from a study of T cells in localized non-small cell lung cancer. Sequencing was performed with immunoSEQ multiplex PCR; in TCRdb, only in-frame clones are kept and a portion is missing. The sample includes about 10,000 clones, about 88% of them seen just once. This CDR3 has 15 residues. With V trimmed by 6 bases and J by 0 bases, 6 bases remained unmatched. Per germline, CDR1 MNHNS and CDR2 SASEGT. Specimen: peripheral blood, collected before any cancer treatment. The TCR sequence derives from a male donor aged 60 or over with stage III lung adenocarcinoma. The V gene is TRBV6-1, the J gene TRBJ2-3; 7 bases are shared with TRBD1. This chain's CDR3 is CASSTTGSSTDTQYF. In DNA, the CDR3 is TGTGCCAGCAGCACGACAGGGTCAAGCACAGATACGCAGTATTTT.